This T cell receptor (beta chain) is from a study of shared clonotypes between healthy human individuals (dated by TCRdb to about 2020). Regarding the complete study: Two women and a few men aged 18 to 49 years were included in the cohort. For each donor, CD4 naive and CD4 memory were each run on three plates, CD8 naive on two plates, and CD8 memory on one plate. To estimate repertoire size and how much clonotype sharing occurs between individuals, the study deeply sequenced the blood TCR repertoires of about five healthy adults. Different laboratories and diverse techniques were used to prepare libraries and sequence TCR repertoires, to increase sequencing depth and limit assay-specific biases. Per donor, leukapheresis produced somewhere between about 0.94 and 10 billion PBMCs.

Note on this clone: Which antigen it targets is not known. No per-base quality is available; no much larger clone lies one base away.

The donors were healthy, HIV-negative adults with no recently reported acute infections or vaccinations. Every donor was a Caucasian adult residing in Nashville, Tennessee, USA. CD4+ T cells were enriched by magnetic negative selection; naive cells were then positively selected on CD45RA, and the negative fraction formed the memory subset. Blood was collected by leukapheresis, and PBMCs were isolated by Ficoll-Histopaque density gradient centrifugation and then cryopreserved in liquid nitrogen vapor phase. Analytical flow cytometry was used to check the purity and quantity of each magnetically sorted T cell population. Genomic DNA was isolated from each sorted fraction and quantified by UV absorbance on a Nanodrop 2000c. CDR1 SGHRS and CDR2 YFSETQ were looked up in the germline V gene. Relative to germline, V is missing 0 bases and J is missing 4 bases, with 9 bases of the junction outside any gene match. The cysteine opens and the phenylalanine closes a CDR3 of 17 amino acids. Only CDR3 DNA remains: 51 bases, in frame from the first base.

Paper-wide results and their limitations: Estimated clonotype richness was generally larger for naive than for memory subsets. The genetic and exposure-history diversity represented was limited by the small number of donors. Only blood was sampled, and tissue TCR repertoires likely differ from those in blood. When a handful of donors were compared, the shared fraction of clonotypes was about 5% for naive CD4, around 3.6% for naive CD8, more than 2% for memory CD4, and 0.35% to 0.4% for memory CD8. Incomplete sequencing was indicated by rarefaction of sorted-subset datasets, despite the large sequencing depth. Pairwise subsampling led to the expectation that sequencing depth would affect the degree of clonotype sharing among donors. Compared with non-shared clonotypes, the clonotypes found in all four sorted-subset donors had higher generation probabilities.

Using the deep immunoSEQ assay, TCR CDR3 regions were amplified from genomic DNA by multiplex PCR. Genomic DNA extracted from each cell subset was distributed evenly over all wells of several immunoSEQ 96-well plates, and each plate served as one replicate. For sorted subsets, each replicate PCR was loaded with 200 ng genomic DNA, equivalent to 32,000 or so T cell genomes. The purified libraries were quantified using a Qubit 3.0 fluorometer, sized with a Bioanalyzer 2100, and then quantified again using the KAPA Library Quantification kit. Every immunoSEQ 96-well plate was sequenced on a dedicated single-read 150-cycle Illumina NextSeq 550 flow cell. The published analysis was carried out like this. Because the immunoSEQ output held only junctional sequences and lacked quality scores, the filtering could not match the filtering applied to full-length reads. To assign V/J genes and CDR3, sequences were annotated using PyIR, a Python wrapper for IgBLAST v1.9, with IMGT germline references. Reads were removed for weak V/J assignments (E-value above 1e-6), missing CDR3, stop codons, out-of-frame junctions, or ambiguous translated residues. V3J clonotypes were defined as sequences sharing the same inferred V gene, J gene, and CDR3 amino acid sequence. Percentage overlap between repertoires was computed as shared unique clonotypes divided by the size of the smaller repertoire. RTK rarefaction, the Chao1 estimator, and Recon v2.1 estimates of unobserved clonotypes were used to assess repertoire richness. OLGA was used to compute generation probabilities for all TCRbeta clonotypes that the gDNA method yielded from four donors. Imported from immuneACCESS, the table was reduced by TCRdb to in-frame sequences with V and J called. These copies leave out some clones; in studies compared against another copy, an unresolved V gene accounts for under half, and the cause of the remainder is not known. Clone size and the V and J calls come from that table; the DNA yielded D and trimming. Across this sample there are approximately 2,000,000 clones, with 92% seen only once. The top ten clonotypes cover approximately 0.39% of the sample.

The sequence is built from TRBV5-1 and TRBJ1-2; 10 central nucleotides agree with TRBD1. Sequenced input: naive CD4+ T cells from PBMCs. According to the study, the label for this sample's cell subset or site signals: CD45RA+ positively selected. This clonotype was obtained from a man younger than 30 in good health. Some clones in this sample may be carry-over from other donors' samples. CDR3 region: CASSLGDRGQGSYGYTF. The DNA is TGCGCCAGCAGCTTGGGAGACAGGGGGCAAGGGAGCTATGGCTACACCTTC.